This T cell receptor beta chain was obtained from a study of beta chain features in type 1 diabetes. Sequencing targeted expressed TCRB transcripts, as all isolated RNA had been reverse transcribed. Some clones are missing from TCRdb's copy, which holds only in-frame ones; the method was immunoSEQ multiplex PCR. The table records nearly 350,000 clones, less than 10% of them present only once. Broader study findings: TCRB rearrangement may or may not be influenced by HLA type; here this remained unresolved. TCRB CDR3s were moderately but significantly shorter in Type 1 diabetes patients in all four CD4+ subsets.

Details on this clone: Its cognate antigen is unknown.

Germline CDR1 SGHTA, CDR2 FQGNSA. Trimming left V 5 bases short and J 2 bases short, with 20 bases between. The CDR3 runs to 17 residues. One heparinised blood draw averaging about 110 mL was given by each donor. CD45RO/CCR7/CD25/CD127/CD95/CD27 separated CD4+ naive, central memory, regulatory and stem cell-like memory cells by sorting. The clonotype was recovered from a woman aged 18-35 years in good health. The rearrangement uses TRBV7-2 and TRBJ2-3; possible D gene TRBD2, 6 bases. The sample taken for sequencing was central memory CD4+ T cells from blood. The CDR3 DNA is TGTGCCAGCAGCCCACCACGCCTAGCGAAATCCACAGATACGCAGTATTTT. Residues: CASSPPRLAKSTDTQYF.